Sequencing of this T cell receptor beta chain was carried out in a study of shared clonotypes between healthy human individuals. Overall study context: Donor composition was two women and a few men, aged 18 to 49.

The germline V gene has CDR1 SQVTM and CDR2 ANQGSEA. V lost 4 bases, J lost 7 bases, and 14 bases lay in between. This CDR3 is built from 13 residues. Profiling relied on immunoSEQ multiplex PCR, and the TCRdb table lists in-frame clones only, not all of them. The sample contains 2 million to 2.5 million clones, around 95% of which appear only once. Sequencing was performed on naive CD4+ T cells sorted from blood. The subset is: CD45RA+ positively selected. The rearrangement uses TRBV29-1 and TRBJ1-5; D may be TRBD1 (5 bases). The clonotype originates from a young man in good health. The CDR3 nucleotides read TGCAGCGTTGCGTCTGGTCCAGGGCAGCCCCAGCATTTT. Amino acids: CSVASGPGQPQHF.